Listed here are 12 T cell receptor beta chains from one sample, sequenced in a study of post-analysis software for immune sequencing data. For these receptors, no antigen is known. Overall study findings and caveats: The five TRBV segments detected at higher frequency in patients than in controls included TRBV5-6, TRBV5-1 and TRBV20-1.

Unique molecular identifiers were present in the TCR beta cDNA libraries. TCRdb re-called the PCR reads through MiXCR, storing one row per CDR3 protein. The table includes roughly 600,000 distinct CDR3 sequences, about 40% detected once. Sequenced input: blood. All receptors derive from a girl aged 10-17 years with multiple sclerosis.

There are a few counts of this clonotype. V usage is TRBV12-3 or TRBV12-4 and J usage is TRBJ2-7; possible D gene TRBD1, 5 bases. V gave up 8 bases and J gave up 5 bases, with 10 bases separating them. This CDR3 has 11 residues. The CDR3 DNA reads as TGTGCCAGCCGCTCCAGGGACGAGCAGTACTTC. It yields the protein CASRSRDEQYF.

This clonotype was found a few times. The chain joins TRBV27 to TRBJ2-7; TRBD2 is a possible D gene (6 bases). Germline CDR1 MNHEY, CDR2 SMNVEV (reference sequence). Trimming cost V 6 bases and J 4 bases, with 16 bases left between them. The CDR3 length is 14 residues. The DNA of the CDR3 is TGTGCCAGCAGCCCATTCAGCGCGGGGTACGAGCAGTACTTC. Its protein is CASSPFSAGYEQYF.

The CDR3 nucleotides are TGTGCCATCAGTGCTCGAAGCTCCAACCATAAGCGGTATGGCTACACCTTC. It encodes CAISARSSNHKRYGYTF. The chain couples TRBV10-3 to TRBJ1-2; D unclear. This CDR3 comprises 17 residues. Between the trimmed V and J ends, which lost 4 bases and 5 bases, there was a span of 23 bases. CDR1 and CDR2 (germline): ENHRY, SYGVKD.

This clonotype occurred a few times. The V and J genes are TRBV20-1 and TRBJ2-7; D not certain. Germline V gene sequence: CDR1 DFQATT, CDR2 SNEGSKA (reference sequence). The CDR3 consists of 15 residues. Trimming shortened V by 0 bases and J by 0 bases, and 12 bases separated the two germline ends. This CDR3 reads CSARDGRSSSYEQYF. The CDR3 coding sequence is TGCAGTGCTAGAGATGGGCGGTCAAGCTCCTACGAGCAGTACTTC.

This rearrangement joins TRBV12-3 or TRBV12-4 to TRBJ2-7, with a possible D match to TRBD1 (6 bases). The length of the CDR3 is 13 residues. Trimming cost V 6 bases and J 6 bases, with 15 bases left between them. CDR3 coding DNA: TGTGCCAGCAGCAGGGGCAGTAACCGCGAGCAGTACTTC. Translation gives CASSRGSNREQYF.

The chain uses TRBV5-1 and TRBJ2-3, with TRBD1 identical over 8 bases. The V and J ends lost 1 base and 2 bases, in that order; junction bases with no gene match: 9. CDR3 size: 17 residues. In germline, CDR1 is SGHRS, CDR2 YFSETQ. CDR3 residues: CASSLPRQGASTDTQYF. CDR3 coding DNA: TGCGCCAGCAGCTTGCCTCGGCAGGGGGCTTCCACAGATACGCAGTATTTT.

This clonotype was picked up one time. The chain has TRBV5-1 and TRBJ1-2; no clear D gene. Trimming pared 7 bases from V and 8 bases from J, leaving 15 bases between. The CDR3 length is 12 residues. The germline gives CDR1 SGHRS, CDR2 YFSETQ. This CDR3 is CASVKSRAGYTF. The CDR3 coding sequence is TGCGCCAGCGTCAAGTCTCGTGCCGGCTACACCTTC.

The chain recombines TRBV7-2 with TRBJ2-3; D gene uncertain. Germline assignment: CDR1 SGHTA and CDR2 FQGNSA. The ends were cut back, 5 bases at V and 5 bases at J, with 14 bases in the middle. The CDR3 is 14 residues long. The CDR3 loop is CASSLRTVGDTQYF. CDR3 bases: TGTGCCAGCAGCCTCCGGACGGTAGGAGATACGCAGTATTTT.

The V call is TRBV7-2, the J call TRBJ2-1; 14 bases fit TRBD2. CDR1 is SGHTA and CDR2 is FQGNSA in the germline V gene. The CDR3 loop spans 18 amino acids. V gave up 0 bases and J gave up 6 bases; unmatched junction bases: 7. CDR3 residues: CASSLAKGLAGAINEQFF. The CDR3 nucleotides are TGTGCCAGCAGCTTAGCGAAGGGACTAGCGGGAGCCATCAATGAGCAGTTCTTC.

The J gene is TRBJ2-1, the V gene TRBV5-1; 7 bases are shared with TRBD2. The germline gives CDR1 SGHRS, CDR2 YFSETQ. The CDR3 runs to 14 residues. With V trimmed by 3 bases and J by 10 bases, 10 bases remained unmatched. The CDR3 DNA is TGCGCCAGCAGCTGGACTAGTCTTGATAACGAGCAGTTCTTC. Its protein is CASSWTSLDNEQFF.

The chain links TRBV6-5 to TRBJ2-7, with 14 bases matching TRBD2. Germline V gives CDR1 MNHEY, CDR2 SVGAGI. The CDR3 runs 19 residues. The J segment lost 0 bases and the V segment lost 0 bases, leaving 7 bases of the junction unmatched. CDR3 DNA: TGTGCCAGCAGTTACTCACCTTTTGGGACTAGCGGGAGCTCCTACGAGCAGTACTTC. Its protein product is CASSYSPFGTSGSSYEQYF.

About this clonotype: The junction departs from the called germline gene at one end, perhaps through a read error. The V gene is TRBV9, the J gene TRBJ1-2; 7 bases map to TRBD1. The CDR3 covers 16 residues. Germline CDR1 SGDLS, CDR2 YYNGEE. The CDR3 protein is CASSVVPGGSFYGHTF. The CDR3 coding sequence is TGTGCCAGCAGCGTAGTGCCAGGGGGTTCCTTCTATGGCCACACCTTC.